Below, 15 T cell receptor beta chains from the same sample are listed, as sequenced in a study of human T cells and chemical hapten exposure. Time point defined: patch test 1, 2 weeks after DPC sensitization. Treatment in this sample: therapeutic diphenylcyclopropenone sensitization with weekly scalp DPC. TCRdb re-called the RACE reads with MiXCR, one entry per CDR3 protein. The sample consists of 75,000 to 90,000 distinct CDR3 sequences, 10% to 15% of them appearing once. The source was whole blood, collected in connection with sensitization to the hapten diphenylcyclopropenone (DPC). The receptors come from a woman between 55 and 75 years old with alopecia areata. Some clones in this sample may be carry-over from other donors' samples.

This clonotype occurred many times. The CDR3 sequence is CASSAGQGSSGELFF. As DNA, the CDR3 is TGTGCCAGCAGCGCGGGACAGGGTTCGTCCGGGGAGCTGTTTTTT. The chain couples TRBV7-3 to TRBJ2-2; 9 nucleotides agree with TRBD1. This CDR3 is 15 amino acids long. Germline V gene sequence: CDR1 SGHTA, CDR2 FQGTGA. V shed 5 bases and J 6 bases; nucleotides not matched to a gene: 7.

This clonotype has more than one count but fewer than ten. The J gene is TRBJ1-2, the V gene TRBV27; TRBD1 agrees at 8 bases. In germline, CDR1 is MNHEY, CDR2 SMNVEV (reference sequence). The CDR3 has 16 residues. V was clipped by 2 bases and J by 8 bases; unmatched bases: 13. CDR3 amino acids: CASSLNRGRGPGGYTF. CDR3 in DNA: TGTGCCAGCAGTTTAAATCGCGGCAGGGGGCCGGGAGGCTACACCTTC.

The table lists this clonotype with a few counts. This chain uses TRBV11-2 with TRBJ2-2; tentatively, D is TRBD1 (6 bases). V lost 2 bases and J 0 bases, leaving 7 bases between the germline ends. The CDR3 has 15 residues. The germline gives CDR1 SGHAT, CDR2 FQNNGV. The CDR3 region has the DNA TGTGCCAGCAGCTTACAGGGGCCGAACACCGGGGAGCTGTTTTTT. Its protein product is CASSLQGPNTGELFF.

This clonotype appeared a few times. The chain joins TRBV6-5 to TRBJ2-1; D is unclear. Germline CDR1 reads MNHEY; CDR2 reads SVGAGI. V lost 6 bases, J lost 9 bases, and 21 bases lay in between. This CDR3 contains 15 residues. This CDR3 reads CASSPAGSQWGEQFF. The CDR3 DNA is TGTGCCAGCAGCCCCGCAGGCTCCCAGTGGGGTGAGCAGTTCTTC.

The V call is TRBV9, the J call TRBJ1-2; 8 nucleotides agree with TRBD1. The germline V gene encodes CDR1 SGDLS and CDR2 YYNGEE. This CDR3 comprises 14 residues. V was clipped by 0 bases and J by 5 bases; unmatched bases: 3. CDR3 sequence reads: CASSVAQGAYGYTF. In DNA, the CDR3 is TGTGCCAGCAGCGTAGCGCAGGGGGCATATGGCTACACCTTC.

The V and J genes are TRBV7-8 and TRBJ2-3; a weak D match, TRBD2 (5 bases). The CDR3 contains 14 residues. CDR1 SGHVS and CDR2 FQNEAQ come from the germline V gene. Trimming took 5 bases from V and 4 from J, leaving 13 bases between them. This CDR3 reads CASSRALGPDTQYF. CDR3 nucleotide sequence: TGTGCCAGCAGCCGGGCACTAGGCCCAGATACGCAGTATTTT. Using reference TRBV7-8 and TRBJ2-3 for the parts outside the CDR3, the full variable domain is GAGVSQSPRYKVAKRGQDVALRCDPISGHVSLFWYQQALGQGPEFLTYFQNEAQLDKSGLPSDRFFAERPEGSVSTLKIQRTQQEDSAVYLCASSRALGPDTQYFGPGTRLTVL.

This clonotype occurred many times. The rearrangement links TRBV4-1 to TRBJ2-1; TRBD2 aligns across 11 bases. This CDR3 is 16 amino acids long. The V gene end was trimmed by 4 bases and the J gene end by 4 bases; junction bases not matched to a gene: 6. Germline V gene lookup returns CDR1 MGHRA and CDR2 YSYEKL. The CDR3 DNA sequence: TGCGCCAGCAGCCTCTACCTAGCGGGGGGTTACAATGAGCAGTTCTTC. This sequence encodes CASSLYLAGGYNEQFF.

The chain links TRBV6-5 to TRBJ2-1; D is possibly TRBD1 (7 bases). The CDR3 is made up of 14 amino acids. Per the germline V gene, CDR1 is MNHEY and CDR2 is SVGAGI. The V end was cut by 2 bases, the J end by 7 bases, with 12 bases between. This CDR3 is CASSYGGGLNEQFF. The CDR3 coding sequence is TGTGCCAGCAGTTACGGAGGGGGCCTAAATGAGCAGTTCTTC.

This clonotype was seen many times. J is TRBJ2-6 and V is TRBV6-1; the match to TRBD1 covers 9 bases. The trim removed 10 bases at V and 2 bases at J, leaving 12 bases unmatched. The CDR3 is 17 residues long. Per germline, CDR1 MNHNS and CDR2 SASEGT. The CDR3 sequence: CATKGTGGMTGANVLTF. Here the CDR3 DNA reads TGTGCCACCAAAGGAACAGGGGGCATGACTGGGGCCAACGTCCTGACTTTC.

The table lists this clonotype with many counts. This chain links TRBV6-2 or TRBV6-3 with TRBJ2-1; 7 nucleotides line up with TRBD1. Trimming at V came to 6 bases and at J to 9 bases, leaving 14 bases not matched to a gene. The V gene's germline CDR1 is MNHEY and CDR2 SVGEGT. The CDR3 spans 15 residues. The CDR3 loop reads CASSPMTGLSREQFF. The CDR3 DNA is TGTGCCAGCAGCCCGATGACAGGGTTGAGCCGTGAGCAGTTCTTC.

This clonotype has a handful of counts. The chain employs TRBV18 and TRBJ1-5; D is unresolved. Germline CDR1 KGHSH, CDR2 LQKENI. This CDR3 has 15 residues. V was clipped by 6 bases and J by 3 bases, with 15 bases between them. DNA of the CDR3: TGTGCCAGCTCGCAAATCAGCGAACTCAATCAGCCCCAGCATTTT. The encoded protein is CASSQISELNQPQHF.

This clonotype was counted ten times or more. The V call is TRBV20-1, the J call TRBJ1-2; the match to TRBD1 covers 10 bases. V was clipped by 4 bases and J by 4 bases; unmatched bases: 3. The CDR3 sequence is 13 residues long. CDR1 and CDR2 (germline): DFQATT, SNEGSKA (reference sequence). CDR3 sequence reads: CSATRTGGYGYTF. The CDR3 DNA is TGCAGTGCTACCCGGACAGGGGGCTATGGCTACACCTTC.

Ten or more counts support this clonotype. The chain recombines TRBV12-3 or TRBV12-4 with TRBJ2-7, with TRBD2 matching over 12 bases. The CDR3 is 13 amino acids. J was trimmed by 6 bases and V by 6 bases; bases with no gene match: 3. CDR3 sequence reads: CASRATSGGEQYF. CDR3 bases: TGTGCCAGCAGGGCGACTAGCGGGGGCGAGCAGTACTTC.

The CDR3 here is CATSRDGYGYTF. CDR3 DNA sequence: TGTGCCACCAGCAGAGATGGGTATGGCTACACCTTC. V usage is TRBV15 and J usage is TRBJ1-2; D gene ambiguous. Trimming shortened V by 0 bases and J by 5 bases, and 4 bases separated the two germline ends. The CDR3 loop spans 12 amino acids. CDR1 and CDR2 (germline): LNHNV, YYDKDF (reference sequence).

In its sample, this clonotype was seen many times. V is TRBV3-1 and J is TRBJ1-1; TRBD1 matches 10 bases. With V trimmed by 0 bases and J by 4 bases, 11 bases remained unmatched. The germline V gene has CDR1 LGHDT and CDR2 YNNKEL (reference sequence). The CDR3 spans 18 residues. CDR3 loop: CASSQDSGQGMWITEAFF. The CDR3, as DNA: TGTGCCAGCAGCCAAGATTCGGGACAGGGGATGTGGATCACTGAAGCTTTCTTT.